Following are 28 T cell receptor beta chains from one sample sequenced in a study of blood T cell repertoires in COVID-19. TCRdb's copy holds only in-frame clones and misses some; the assay was immunoSEQ multiplex PCR. Of 240,000 or so clones listed, 60% to 75% are singletons. Sequencing was done on a sample of peripheral blood. Source of these receptors: a woman aged 80 or over with acute or convalescent COVID-19.

V usage is TRBV7-9 and J usage is TRBJ2-6; D ambiguous. The germline V gene has CDR1 SEHNR and CDR2 FQNEAQ (reference sequence). CDR3 size: 18 residues. The V end lost 4 bases, the J end lost 0 bases, and 16 bases lay between the germline ends. CDR3 loop: CASSSRHFTGSGANVLTF. The CDR3 coding sequence is TGTGCCAGCAGCTCACGACACTTTACTGGCTCTGGGGCCAACGTCCTGACTTTC.

This clone was seen a handful of times. V and J are TRBV7-2 and TRBJ1-5, with 7 bases that match TRBD1. With V trimmed by 1 base and J by 4 bases, 4 bases remained unmatched. Per germline, CDR1 SGHTA and CDR2 FQGNSA. The CDR3 spans 15 residues. In DNA form, the CDR3 reads TGTGCCAGCAGCTTAGTAGGGGACAGAAATCAGCCCCAGCATTTT. Translating it yields CASSLVGDRNQPQHF.

This rearrangement joins TRBV3-1 (or the pseudogene TRBV3-2) to TRBJ2-5; a possible D gene is TRBD2 (5 bases). V lost 3 bases and J lost 2, with 16 bases in between. This CDR3 region has 16 residues. Germline V gene lookup returns CDR1 LGHDT and CDR2 YNNKEL (reference sequence). The CDR3 DNA reads as TGTGCCAGCAGCCACTCGCGGCAGCGGAGACAAGAGACCCAGTACTTC. Translating it yields CASSHSRQRRQETQYF.

The J gene is TRBJ1-2, the V gene TRBV29-1; no firm D call. Germline V gives CDR1 SQVTM, CDR2 ANQGSEA. Trimming shortened V by 1 base and J by 2 bases, and 5 bases separated the two germline ends. CDR3 size: 12 residues. CDR3 region: CSVEGQNYGYTF. DNA of the CDR3: TGCAGCGTTGAAGGGCAGAACTATGGCTACACCTTC.

V is TRBV6-5 and J is TRBJ1-6; D remains ambiguous. Germline CDR1 is MNHEY and CDR2 is SVGAGI. The CDR3 covers 15 residues. V gave up 4 bases and J gave up 3 bases, with 10 bases separating them. The CDR3 DNA is TGTGCCAGCAGTTCCGCAGTCATCTATAATTCACCCCTCCACTTT. Protein: CASSSAVIYNSPLHF.

The chain links TRBV5-1 to TRBJ2-5, with 8 bases aligning to TRBD1. Losses at the gene ends were 5 bases for V and 4 bases for J; bases not matched to a gene: 7. Looked up from germline, CDR1 is SGHRS and CDR2 is YFSETQ. The CDR3 has 14 residues. CDR3 sequence: CASRTTGAVETQYF. As DNA, the CDR3 is TGCGCCAGCAGGACGACAGGGGCGGTAGAGACCCAGTACTTC.

This chain links TRBV11-2 with TRBJ1-2; D perhaps matches TRBD1 (5 bases). Germline V gene lookup returns CDR1 SGHAT and CDR2 FQNNGV. The CDR3 length is 15 residues. V lost 1 base, J lost 2 bases, and 11 bases lay in between. For the CDR3, the DNA is TGTGCCAGCAGCTTAGTAGGGCGGACAAACTATGGCTACACCTTC. Protein sequence: CASSLVGRTNYGYTF.

V and J are TRBV5-1 and TRBJ2-2; 7 nucleotides align to TRBD1. Trimming cost V 4 bases and J 0 bases; bases outside gene matches: 6. The germline gives CDR1 SGHRS, CDR2 YFSETQ. CDR3 size: 16 residues. The CDR3 sequence: CASSVQGQSNTGELFF. CDR3 coding DNA: TGCGCCAGCAGCGTCCAGGGACAGTCGAACACCGGGGAGCTGTTTTTT.

This clone was detected only once. CDR3 residues: CASGAAGRKFF. The CDR3 coding sequence is TGTGCCAGCGGGGCGGCGGGAAGGAAGTTCTTC. The chain links TRBV3-1 (or the pseudogene TRBV3-2) to TRBJ2-1; maybe TRBD2 (6 bases). V shed 8 bases and J shed 14 bases, with 16 bases lying between them. CDR1 is LGHDT and CDR2 is YNNKEL in the germline V gene (reference sequence). The CDR3 is made up of 11 amino acids.

Written as DNA, the CDR3 is TGTGCCAGCAGCTTCACAGGGGTCCACGAGCAGTACTTC. Protein sequence: CASSFTGVHEQYF. The chain combines TRBV7-2 with TRBJ2-7; 7 nucleotides line up with TRBD1. Looked up from germline, CDR1 is SGHTA and CDR2 is FQGNSA. The CDR3 is made up of 13 amino acids. Trimming at V came to 3 bases and at J to 5 bases, leaving 4 bases not matched to a gene.

On this clone: The sample holds other DNA sequences that translate to the same CDR3. This chain connects TRBV5-1 to TRBJ2-7; 7 bases align to TRBD1. Germline-derived CDR1 and CDR2 are SGHRS and YFSETQ. The length of the CDR3 is 13 residues. The ends lost 4 bases at V and 2 bases at J; junction bases unmatched: 3. The chain's CDR3 is CASSLTGTYEQYF. CDR3 bases: TGCGCCAGCAGCCTGACAGGGACCTACGAGCAGTACTTC.

The J gene is TRBJ2-7, the V gene TRBV2, with 8 bases fitting TRBD1. The V gene end was trimmed by 10 bases and the J gene end by 3 bases; junction bases not matched to a gene: 11. Germline V gene lookup returns CDR1 SNHLY and CDR2 FYNNEI. The CDR3 runs 14 residues. Written as DNA, the CDR3 is TGTGCCACGGAAACAGGGGGAGTACGCTACGAGCAGTACTTC. Amino acids: CATETGGVRYEQYF.

The gene calls are TRBV2 and TRBJ2-1; 8 positions match TRBD1. CDR1 SNHLY and CDR2 FYNNEI come from the germline V gene. The CDR3 consists of 18 residues. V shed 6 bases and J 5 bases; nucleotides not matched to a gene: 18. This CDR3 is CASRGYGDWTGRNNEQFF. The CDR3 nucleotides are TGTGCCAGCAGGGGGTACGGCGATTGGACAGGGAGGAACAATGAGCAGTTCTTC.

V gene TRBV5-4 combines with J gene TRBJ2-1, with 9 bases lining up with TRBD2. This CDR3 region has 16 residues. J gave up 8 bases and V 1 base, and 10 bases lay outside the gene matches. Germline-derived CDR1 and CDR2 are SGHNT and YYREEE (reference sequence). The CDR3 loop is CASSLRVSGSGDEQFF. The CDR3 DNA is TGTGCCAGCAGCTTGAGAGTTAGCGGGAGTGGGGATGAGCAGTTCTTC.

J is TRBJ2-7 and V is TRBV10-2; possible D gene TRBD2, 7 bases. Germline V gene sequence: CDR1 WSHSY, CDR2 SAAADI. Trimming pared 8 bases from V and 8 bases from J, leaving 22 bases between. This CDR3 has 14 residues. The CDR3 DNA reads as TGCGCCAGCGGGACTGGGGGGCGGCGGGAGAAGCAGTACTTC. This sequence encodes CASGTGGRREKQYF.

The chain couples TRBV27 to TRBJ1-1; 11 nucleotides match TRBD1. Losses at the gene ends were 6 bases for V and 12 bases for J; bases not matched to a gene: 6. The CDR3 loop spans 12 amino acids. Germline V lookup: CDR1 MNHEY, CDR2 SMNVEV (reference sequence). Here the CDR3 reads CASRTGQGGSFF. The CDR3 DNA is TGTGCCAGCAGGACGGGACAGGGGGGGTCTTTCTTT.

The chain recombines TRBV6-6 with TRBJ1-2, with TRBD1 matching 7 bases. The CDR3 totals 15 residues. CDR1 is MNHNY, CDR2 SVGAGI, per germline (reference sequence). V lost 2 bases to trimming and J lost 2 bases; unmatched junction nucleotides: 5. In DNA, the CDR3 is TGTGCCAGCAGTTACGCGGACAGGATGAACTATGGCTACACCTTC. This sequence encodes CASSYADRMNYGYTF.

The V and J genes are TRBV19 and TRBJ2-2, with unresolved D. The germline gives CDR1 LNHDA, CDR2 SQIVND (reference sequence). Trimming pared 1 base from V and 9 bases from J, leaving 9 bases between. CDR3 length: 13 residues. The DNA of the CDR3 is TGTGCCAGTAGTATAGTGAACGGGTGGGAGCTGTTTTTT. It translates to CASSIVNGWELFF.

This chain links TRBV5-1 with TRBJ2-1; D gene unclear. V lost 3 bases and J lost 4, with 5 bases in between. CDR1 and CDR2 from the germline V gene are SGHRS and YFSETQ. The length of the CDR3 is 12 residues. The CDR3 here is CASSWAYNEQFF. The DNA for the CDR3 is TGCGCCAGCAGCTGGGCTTACAATGAGCAGTTCTTC.

V and J are TRBV29-1 and TRBJ1-2, with 9 bases aligning to TRBD1. V was pared by 3 bases and J by 12 bases, with 14 bases of the junction left unmatched. This CDR3 has 14 residues. The germline V gene encodes CDR1 SQVTM and CDR2 ANQGSEA. For the CDR3, the DNA is TGCAGCGTTGATCCGGGCGGGACAGGGAGGTTACACACCTTC. It encodes CSVDPGGTGRLHTF.

The chain joins TRBV10-3 to TRBJ2-5, with D possibly matching TRBD1 (5 bases). Deletions cut 0 bases from V and 4 bases from J, with 9 bases between. The CDR3 spans 14 residues. From germline, CDR1 is ENHRY and CDR2 SYGVKD. The CDR3 sequence: CAISESDRSETQYF. The CDR3 bases are TGTGCCATCAGTGAGTCTGACAGATCAGAGACCCAGTACTTC.

As for this clone: The sample holds other DNA sequences that translate to the same CDR3. J is TRBJ2-6 and V is TRBV6-5; D might be TRBD1 (7 bases). CDR3 length equals 15 residues. Trimming removed 6 bases at V and 0 bases at J, with 9 bases between. Germline V CDR1 and CDR2: MNHEY, SVGAGI. The CDR3 DNA reads as TGTGCCAGCAGGCGGGACAGCTCTGGGGCCAACGTCCTGACTTTC. Translated: CASRRDSSGANVLTF.

J is TRBJ2-2 and V is TRBV19; D remains unclear. CDR3 length: 12 amino acids. Trimming shortened V by 5 bases and J by 8 bases, and 9 bases separated the two germline ends. CDR1 is LNHDA and CDR2 is SQIVND in the germline V gene (reference sequence). Here the CDR3 DNA reads TGTGCCAGTAGTGACATTGGGGGGGAGCTGTTTTTT. Its protein product is CASSDIGGELFF. The complete variable domain, with remaining parts taken from reference TRBV19 and TRBJ2-2, reads DGGITQSPKYLFRKEGQNVTLSCEQNLNHDAMYWYRQDPGQGLRLIYYSQIVNDFQKGDIAEGYSVSREKKESFPLTVTSAQKNPTAFYLCASSDIGGELFFGEGSRLTVL.

J is TRBJ2-2 and V is TRBV9; 8 bases align to TRBD1. Trimming at V came to 2 bases and at J to 4 bases, leaving 4 bases not matched to a gene. The germline V gene encodes CDR1 SGDLS and CDR2 YYNGEE. The CDR3 runs to 15 residues. CDR3 DNA sequence: TGTGCCAGCAGCGTGACAGGGGCGGGCACCGGGGAGCTGTTTTTT. Translation gives CASSVTGAGTGELFF.

V is TRBV6-5 and J is TRBJ1-1; unclear D gene. The germline V gene encodes CDR1 MNHEY and CDR2 SVGAGI. The CDR3 is 14 amino acids. The V end was cut by 2 bases, the J end by 0 bases, with 7 bases between. The CDR3 coding sequence is TGTGCCAGCAGTTACCGCGGGGTGAACACTGAAGCTTTCTTT. Its protein product is CASSYRGVNTEAFF.

The chain links TRBV15 to TRBJ2-7; the match to TRBD2 covers 15 bases. The V and J ends lost 3 bases and 7 bases, in that order; junction bases with no gene match: 7. The CDR3 has 16 amino acids. Looked up from germline, CDR1 is LNHNV and CDR2 is YYDKDF (reference sequence). CDR3 loop: CATSSPGTSGGKEQYF. Written as DNA, the CDR3 is TGTGCCACCAGCAGCCCCGGGACTAGCGGGGGGAAAGAGCAGTACTTC.

The chain uses TRBV27 and TRBJ2-5, with 9 positions matching TRBD1. The germline CDR1 and CDR2 sequences are MNHEY and SMNVEV (reference sequence). J was trimmed by 5 bases and V by 3 bases; bases with no gene match: 7. The CDR3 spans 15 residues. The CDR3 spells CASSLIQGARETQYF. The CDR3 bases are TGTGCCAGCAGTTTGATACAGGGGGCGAGGGAGACCCAGTACTTC.

The chain is built from TRBV5-5 and TRBJ2-5, with D perhaps matching TRBD1 (5 bases). This CDR3 contains 17 residues. The V gene's germline CDR1 is SGHKS and CDR2 YYEKEE (reference sequence). The V end lost 0 bases, the J end lost 5 bases, and 20 bases lay between the germline ends. DNA for the CDR3: TGTGCCAGCAGCTTGGTGATTTTTCGGCAGGGCGGCGAGACCCAGTACTTC. The encoded protein is CASSLVIFRQGGETQYF.